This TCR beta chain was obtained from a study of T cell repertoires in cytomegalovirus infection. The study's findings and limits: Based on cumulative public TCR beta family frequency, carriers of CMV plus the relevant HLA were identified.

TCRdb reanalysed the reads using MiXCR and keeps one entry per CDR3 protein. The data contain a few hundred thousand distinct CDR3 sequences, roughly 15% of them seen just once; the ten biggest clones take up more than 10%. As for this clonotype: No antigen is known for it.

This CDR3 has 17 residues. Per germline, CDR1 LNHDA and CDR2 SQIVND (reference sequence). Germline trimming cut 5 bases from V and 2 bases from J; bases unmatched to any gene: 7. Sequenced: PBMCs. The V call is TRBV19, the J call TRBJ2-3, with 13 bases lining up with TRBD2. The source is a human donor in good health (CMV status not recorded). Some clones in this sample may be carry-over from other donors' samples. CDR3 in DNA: TGTGCCAGTAGTTCGCGACTAGCGGGGGGTTACACAGATACGCAGTATTTT. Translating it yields CASSSRLAGGYTDTQYF.